The 14 T cell receptor beta chains in this list originate from one sample, sequenced in a study of blood T cell repertoires in COVID-19 (dated by TCRdb to the early 2020s). The library relied on the immunoSEQ multiplex PCR assay. The table was pulled from immuneACCESS by TCRdb, which kept in-frame rearrangements only. Such tables lose some clones; where checked, under half of the loss comes from unresolved V genes, and the rest has no known cause. The sample contains a few hundred thousand clones, approximately 83% of them found a single time. The top ten hold around 2.2% of the sample. Sequencing input: PBMCs or T cells enriched from blood (not recorded which). The receptor source for this set is a man between 25 and 39 years old who had recovered from COVID-19.

The V gene is TRBV27, the J gene TRBJ1-5; D not resolved. V lost 3 bases and J lost 3, with 9 bases in between. Germline V gene lookup returns CDR1 MNHEY and CDR2 SMNVEV (reference sequence). The CDR3 consists of 14 residues. The CDR3 region is CASSFLGTNQPQHF. The CDR3, as DNA: TGTGCCAGCAGTTTTTTGGGCACCAATCAGCCCCAGCATTTT.

This chain links TRBV5-6 with TRBJ2-5; tentatively, D is TRBD1 (5 bases). Germline V gene lookup returns CDR1 SGHDT and CDR2 YYEEEE. V lost 2 bases to trimming and J lost 5 bases, with 13 bases between them. This CDR3 has 14 residues. The CDR3 loop is CASSFLTVRETQYF. The CDR3 bases are TGTGCCAGCAGCTTCTTGACAGTAAGGGAGACCCAGTACTTC.

V gene TRBV6-5 combines with J gene TRBJ2-1; no definite D call. The CDR3 contains 13 residues. In germline, CDR1 is MNHEY, CDR2 SVGAGI. Trimming shortened V by 6 bases and J by 8 bases, and 14 bases separated the two germline ends. CDR3 in amino acids: CASSQDFDDEQFF. The CDR3 DNA reads as TGTGCCAGCAGCCAGGATTTTGACGATGAGCAGTTCTTC.

In regard to this clone: An end of the junction does not agree with germline; a read error may underlie this. The V gene is TRBV5-5, the J gene TRBJ1-4; TRBD1 aligns across 8 bases. Germline CDR1 reads SGHKS; CDR2 reads YYEKEE (reference sequence). This CDR3 spans 16 amino acids. The CDR3 sequence: CASSLELSRGPEKLFF. The DNA of the CDR3 is TGTGCCAGCAGTTTGGAACTTTCCAGGGGGCCGGAAAAACTGTTTTTT.

The rearrangement uses TRBV10-3 and TRBJ1-2; D is ambiguous. The length of the CDR3 is 14 residues. The germline CDR1 and CDR2 sequences are ENHRY and SYGVKD. V was clipped by 6 bases and J by 3 bases, with 14 bases between them. The CDR3, as DNA: TGTGCCATCAGGGCCGGGCCGAGGGACTATGGCTACACCTTC. It specifies CAIRAGPRDYGYTF.

The V gene is TRBV7-8, the J gene TRBJ1-1, with a possible D match to TRBD1 (5 bases). The CDR3 has 14 residues. V lost 2 bases to trimming and J lost 7 bases, with 14 bases between them. CDR1 is SGHVS and CDR2 is FQNEAQ in the germline V gene. The CDR3 bases are TGTGCCAGCAGCTTACGGGGGATTGTTGGTGAAGCTTTCTTT. This sequence encodes CASSLRGIVGEAFF.

The chain has TRBV5-4 and TRBJ1-2; 7 bases line up with TRBD1. Germline V lookup: CDR1 SGHNT, CDR2 YYREEE (reference sequence). After removal of 4 bases from V and 6 bases from J, the junction contained 9 bases not matched to a gene. This CDR3 spans 14 amino acids. CDR3 sequence (DNA): TGTGCCAGCAGCGGAATACAGGGGATCGATGGCTACACCTTC. It codes for CASSGIQGIDGYTF.

This chain links TRBV29-1 with TRBJ1-1; no definite D call. CDR1 is SQVTM and CDR2 is ANQGSEA in the germline V gene. The CDR3 has 14 residues. Trimming pared 2 bases from V and 5 bases from J, leaving 15 bases between. CDR3: CSVELPGKDTEAFF. The CDR3 DNA reads as TGCAGCGTTGAATTGCCGGGGAAAGATACTGAAGCTTTCTTT.

This rearrangement joins TRBV9 to TRBJ2-7; no definite D call. Trimming took 0 bases from V and 1 from J, leaving 8 bases between them. The CDR3 covers 14 residues. The germline CDR1 and CDR2 sequences are SGDLS and YYNGEE. CDR3 loop: CASSVDYGSYEQYF. CDR3 nucleotide sequence: TGTGCCAGCAGCGTAGATTACGGGTCCTACGAGCAGTACTTC.

This chain links TRBV19 with TRBJ1-4, with TRBD1 matching over 9 bases. With V trimmed by 5 bases and J by 5 bases, 3 bases remained unmatched. CDR1 and CDR2 (germline): LNHDA, SQIVND (reference sequence). The CDR3 consists of 14 residues. CDR3 sequence reads: CASSFGTGNEKLFF. The CDR3 DNA sequence: TGTGCCAGTAGTTTCGGGACAGGGAATGAAAAACTGTTTTTT.

The CDR3 coding sequence is TGTGCCACCAGTGAAAGGGACAGATCCTATGGCTACACCTTC. Its translation: CATSERDRSYGYTF. The chain joins TRBV24-1 to TRBJ1-2; 7 bases agree with TRBD1. Germline V gene lookup returns CDR1 KGHDR and CDR2 SFDVKD. The CDR3 contains 14 residues. V lost 4 bases and J lost 4; bases outside the gene matches: 5.

This clone was found once. V usage is TRBV4-1 and J usage is TRBJ2-5; 12 bases align to TRBD2. The CDR3 length is 16 residues. Germline V gene data show CDR1 as MGHRA and CDR2 as YSYEKL. The trim removed 1 base at V and 4 bases at J, leaving 4 bases unmatched. CDR3 in amino acids: CASSQALAGGGETQYF. CDR3 DNA sequence: TGCGCCAGCAGCCAAGCCCTAGCGGGGGGGGGAGAGACCCAGTACTTC.

V usage is TRBV27 and J usage is TRBJ1-3; 7 positions agree with TRBD1. CDR1 is MNHEY and CDR2 is SMNVEV in the germline V gene (reference sequence). The CDR3 has 16 residues. Trimming at V came to 5 bases and at J to 1 base, leaving 8 bases not matched to a gene. CDR3 loop: CASSARQGFSGNTIYF. The CDR3 nucleotides read TGTGCCAGCAGTGCCCGACAGGGCTTTTCTGGAAACACCATATATTTT.

J is TRBJ1-2 and V is TRBV6-1; D gene unclear. V dropped 3 bases and J dropped 0 bases, with 14 bases sitting between them. The CDR3 has 16 amino acids. Germline-derived CDR1 and CDR2 are MNHNS and SASEGT. The CDR3 reads CASSDGPEATNYGYTF. Here the CDR3 DNA reads TGTGCCAGCAGTGATGGCCCCGAGGCAACTAACTATGGCTACACCTTC.